The next 10 T cell receptor beta chains were all read from a single sample in a study of cytomegalovirus exposure and HLA in healthy donors. The PCR ran on 60 Vbeta and 13 Jbeta primers. TCRdb's table, derived via immunoSEQ multiplex PCR, lists solely in-frame clones and lacks some. The table records under 150,000 clones, 82% of them present only once. Sequencing was carried out using PBMCs. The receptors shown here come from a woman in her 50s in good health and CMV-seropositive.

The V gene is TRBV4-1, the J gene TRBJ1-5; 10 bases line up with TRBD1. Losses at the gene ends were 4 bases for V and 6 bases for J; bases not matched to a gene: 9. This CDR3 contains 16 residues. CDR1 is MGHRA, CDR2 YSYEKL, per germline. CDR3 loop: CASSLRTGGQGQPQHF. CDR3 DNA sequence: TGCGCCAGCAGCCTTAGGACAGGGGGGCAAGGTCAGCCCCAGCATTTT.

The chain joins TRBV5-1 to TRBJ2-7; 11 nucleotides match TRBD2. This CDR3 spans 16 amino acids. Germline V gives CDR1 SGHRS, CDR2 YFSETQ. J was trimmed by 2 bases and V by 2 bases; bases with no gene match: 6. Written as DNA, the CDR3 is TGCGCCAGCAGCTTTGCGCTAGCGGGAGGAACCTACGAGCAGTACTTC. As protein: CASSFALAGGTYEQYF.

This clone was recorded only once. A junction end diverges from the germline sequence, so it may reflect a read error. The V call is TRBV14, the J call TRBJ1-2; TRBD1 matches 7 bases. Per germline, CDR1 SGHDN and CDR2 FVKESK. The CDR3 is 14 residues long. The CDR3 reads CASSKDRVLYGYTF. Written as DNA, the CDR3 is TGTGCCAGCAGCAAAGACAGGGTCCTATATGGCTACACCTTC. Looking up the rest from reference TRBV14 and TRBJ1-2 gives the full variable domain: EAGVTQFPSHSVIEKGQTVTLRCDPISGHDNLYWYRRVMGKEIKFLLHFVKESKQDESGMPNNRFLAERTGGTYSTLKVQPAELEDSGVYFCASSKDRVLYGYTFGSGTRLTVV.

This clone was picked up a small number of times. J is TRBJ2-7 and V is TRBV4-2; D gene unclear. The CDR3 has 13 residues. Looked up from germline, CDR1 is LGHNA and CDR2 is YNFKEQ. V was trimmed by 2 bases and J by 3 bases, leaving 8 bases between them. CDR3 bases: TGTGCCAGCAGCCAAAACAGAAACTACGAGCAGTACTTC. Protein product: CASSQNRNYEQYF.

The chain uses TRBV19 and TRBJ1-1; D is ambiguous. Germline V CDR1 and CDR2: LNHDA, SQIVND (reference sequence). This CDR3 spans 14 amino acids. Trimming stripped 1 base from V and 1 base from J, with 7 bases between. The CDR3 nucleotides are TGTGCCAGTAGTATAGCGGCAGGGAACACTGAAGCTTTCTTT. It yields the protein CASSIAAGNTEAFF.

This clone was detected only once. The genes are TRBV29-1 and TRBJ2-7; 8 bases fit TRBD2. The V segment lost 3 bases and the J segment 5 bases; nucleotides outside the gene matches: 9. The germline gives CDR1 SQVTM, CDR2 ANQGSEA. CDR3 length equals 14 residues. CDR3 bases: TGCAGCGTTGATAGCGGGAAGGGTTTCCACGAGCAGTACTTC. This codes for CSVDSGKGFHEQYF.

CDR3 sequence reads: CASSYFIGAYNEQFF. Written as DNA, the CDR3 is TGTGCCAGCAGTTACTTCATAGGGGCCTACAATGAGCAGTTCTTC. The chain employs TRBV28 and TRBJ2-1; tentatively, D is TRBD1 (5 bases). The CDR3 totals 15 residues. V lost 4 bases and J 2 bases, leaving 12 bases between the germline ends. The germline V gene encodes CDR1 MDHEN and CDR2 SYDVKM. Based on the CDR3 plus reference TRBV28 and TRBJ2-1, the full variable domain is DVKVTQSSRYLVKRTGEKVFLECVQDMDHENMFWYRQDPGLGLRLIYFSYDVKMKEKGDIPEGYSVSREKKERFSLILESASTNQTSMYLCASSYFIGAYNEQFFGPGTRLTVL.

The V call is TRBV30, the J call TRBJ2-1, with D hard to call. The CDR3 loop spans 15 amino acids. Trimming took off 4 bases at V and 2 bases at J, with 15 bases between the two ends. In germline, CDR1 is GTSNPN, CDR2 SVGIG (reference sequence). As DNA, the CDR3 is TGTGCCTGGACCGTTCTAGAATTGGCCTACAATGAGCAGTTCTTC. Translated, it gives CAWTVLELAYNEQFF.

The chain couples TRBV7-3 to TRBJ1-2; D is possibly TRBD1 (6 bases). Trimming pared 5 bases from V and 8 bases from J, leaving 18 bases between. The CDR3 contains 14 residues. Germline V gives CDR1 SGHTA, CDR2 FQGTGA. CDR3 region: CASSPRGRPEGYTF. For the CDR3, the DNA is TGTGCCAGCAGCCCCAGGGGCCGCCCGGAGGGCTACACCTTC.

The V gene is TRBV27, the J gene TRBJ2-5, with 9 nucleotides matching TRBD2. The CDR3 loop spans 16 amino acids. Germline CDR1 MNHEY, CDR2 SMNVEV (reference sequence). The ends lost 2 bases at V and 2 bases at J; junction bases unmatched: 6. CDR3 sequence (DNA): TGTGCCAGCAGTTTAAGGGCCGCGGGGGGGCAAGAGACCCAGTACTTC. Translation: CASSLRAAGGQETQYF.